This T cell receptor beta chain was sequenced during a study of blood T cells in healthy people across ages. A second about 6 to 12 cycle PCR used barcoded and J-beta primers. TCRdb itself ran the 5' RACE reads through MiXCR, one entry per CDR3 protein. The table includes some 780,000 distinct CDR3 sequences, 45% to 70% detected once. Healthy individuals of Caucasian origin from Russia, aged about 6 to 95, served as donors. The CDR3 runs to 14 residues. The germline CDR1 and CDR2 sequences are SGHTA and FQGTGA. V lost 6 bases, J lost 5 bases, and 16 bases lay in between. The specimen sequenced was blood. The TCR originated in a man aged 35 to 55 in good health. The J gene is TRBJ2-5, the V gene TRBV7-3; D is unclear. CDR3 sequence reads: CASSYQSVGETQYF. The CDR3 DNA sequence: TGTGCCAGCAGTTACCAATCGGTAGGGGAGACCCAGTACTTC.